The rows below give T cell receptor beta chains drawn from one sample of a study of shared clonotypes between healthy human individuals. The method was immunoSEQ multiplex PCR; TCRdb's version includes in-frame clones alone and lacks a portion of them. The data hold under 550,000 clones, with 95% to 97% observed a single time. The specimen was naive CD4+ T cells sorted from blood. The receptors originated from a woman aged 25 to 39 in good health. The CDR3 runs from the conserved cysteine through the conserved F or W. Each record gives: clone size, V gene, D gene, J gene, CDR3 protein, CDR3 DNA. A D gene is named only where the DNA matches it firmly. Only some rows state a clone size, as once, few, many or a class for expanded clones.

>.|TRBV18|TRBD2|TRBJ2-7
CASSPPWASGYEQYF
TGTGCCAGCTCACCACCCTGGGCTAGCGGCTACGAGCAGTACTTC
>.|TRBV27|.|TRBJ2-4
CASSTVRTRGIQYF
TGTGCCAGCAGTACTGTCCGGACACGTGGCATTCAGTACTTC
>once|TRBV27|.|TRBJ2-7
CASRMGGGSYEQYF
TGTGCCAGCAGGATGGGAGGGGGCTCCTACGAGCAGTACTTC
>.|TRBV10-3|TRBD1|TRBJ1-1
CATKTGGDTEAFF
TGTGCCACCAAGACAGGGGGAGACACTGAAGCTTTCTTT
>.|TRBV20-1|.|TRBJ1-2
CSAQDYGYTF
TGCAGTGCTCAGGACTATGGCTACACCTTC
>.|TRBV6-1|.|TRBJ1-1
CASSEGHSEQLKAFF
TGTGCCAGCAGTGAAGGACACAGCGAGCAACTAAAAGCTTTCTTT
>once|TRBV4-1|TRBD2|TRBJ2-2
CASSQDPPQVAGRAGELFF
TGCGCCAGCAGCCAAGATCCGCCCCAGGTAGCGGGAAGGGCCGGGGAGCTGTTTTTT
>.|TRBV18|TRBD2|TRBJ2-5
CASSPGPGLGKETQYF
TGTGCCAGCTCACCGGGACCGGGACTAGGAAAAGAGACCCAGTACTTC
>.|TRBV5-1|TRBD2|TRBJ2-3
CASSLVLAGGMDTQYF
TGCGCCAGCAGCTTGGTCCTAGCGGGGGGCATGGATACGCAGTATTTT
>.|TRBV28|.|TRBJ2-2
CASSFFRLGQIDGGIEIDGELFF
TGTGCCAGCAGTTTCTTCAGACTTGGACAGATAGACGGAGGTATAGAAATAGACGGGGAGCTGTTTTTT
>.|TRBV4-2|TRBD2|TRBJ2-7
CASSQDLSSGRREQYF
TGTGCCAGCAGCCAAGATCTGTCCAGCGGGAGAAGGGAGCAGTACTTC
>.|TRBV14|TRBD1|TRBJ2-7
CASSSNRGEQYF
TGTGCCAGCAGCTCTAACAGGGGCGAGCAGTACTTC
>.|TRBV4-1|.|TRBJ2-6
CASSQHLGSGANVLTF
TGCGCCAGCAGCCAACACCTGGGTTCTGGGGCCAACGTCCTGACTTTC
>.|TRBV5-1|TRBD2|TRBJ2-1
CASSWRTSGALNEQFF
TGCGCCAGCAGCTGGAGAACTAGCGGGGCCTTAAATGAGCAGTTCTTC
>.|TRBV10-2|TRBD1|TRBJ2-7
CASTGDSQYEQYF
TGCGCCAGCACCGGGGACAGCCAATACGAGCAGTACTTC
>.|TRBV30|.|TRBJ1-1
CAWSRGPNTEAFF
TGTGCCTGGAGTCGGGGGCCGAACACTGAAGCTTTCTTT
>.|TRBV28|.|TRBJ1-5
CASSLSGSNQPQHF
TGTGCCAGCAGTTTATCGGGTAGCAATCAGCCCCAGCATTTT
>.|TRBV29-1|.|TRBJ2-3
CSVEERGHDTQYF
TGCAGCGTTGAAGAACGGGGGCATGATACGCAGTATTTT
>few|TRBV18|.|TRBJ1-1
CASSKGNTEAFF
TGTGCCAGCTCGAAGGGGAACACTGAAGCTTTCTTT
>.|TRBV27|.|TRBJ2-7
CASSLWGVLGAEQYF
TGTGCCAGCAGTTTATGGGGGGTCCTAGGGGCCGAGCAGTACTTC
>.|TRBV28|.|TRBJ1-2
CASSLEVGGDGYTF
TGTGCCAGCAGCCTAGAGGTAGGGGGTGATGGCTACACCTTC
>.|TRBV10-1|.|TRBJ2-5
CASSDPGVGEETQYF
TGCGCCAGCAGTGACCCTGGTGTGGGGGAAGAGACCCAGTACTTC
>.|TRBV11-2|.|TRBJ2-1
CASSSPPGQQRNEQFF
TGTGCCAGCAGCTCTCCCCCGGGACAACAGCGGAATGAGCAGTTCTTC
>once|TRBV28|TRBD2|TRBJ2-7
CASRNPGTSGKEQYF
TGTGCCAGCAGGAACCCAGGGACTAGCGGAAAAGAGCAGTACTTC
>.|TRBV18|TRBD1|TRBJ2-7
CASSPLDREQYF
TGTGCCAGCTCACCACTGGACAGGGAGCAGTACTTC
>.|TRBV13|.|TRBJ2-5
CASSLDVGGKETQYF
TGTGCCAGCAGCTTAGACGTGGGAGGTAAAGAGACCCAGTACTTC
>.|TRBV28|TRBD1|TRBJ1-5
CASSSQRQGTYLNQPQHF
TGTGCCAGTAGCTCTCAGAGACAGGGGACGTACTTGAATCAGCCCCAGCATTTT
>.|TRBV7-9|.|TRBJ2-5
CASSYSPQETQYF
TGTGCCAGCAGCTACTCCCCTCAAGAGACCCAGTACTTC
>.|TRBV5-1|.|TRBJ2-5
CASSSSQETQYF
TGCGCCAGCAGCTCAAGCCAAGAGACCCAGTACTTC
>.|TRBV5-1|TRBD1|TRBJ1-2
CASSATQGADYGYTF
TGCGCCAGCAGCGCGACTCAGGGGGCCGACTATGGCTACACCTTC
>once|TRBV27|.|TRBJ2-3
CASSLSIGTDTQYF
TGTGCCAGCAGTTTATCCATAGGCACAGATACGCAGTATTTT
>.|TRBV19|.|TRBJ2-6
CASSRGHQTSGANVLTF
TGTGCCAGTAGTCGGGGACATCAAACCTCTGGGGCCAACGTCCTGACTTTC
>.|TRBV7-2|TRBD1|TRBJ2-3
CASSRTGASTDTQYF
TGTGCCAGCAGCCGGACAGGGGCTAGCACAGATACGCAGTATTTT
>.|TRBV19|.|TRBJ1-2
CASSIIEGGTPFALYGYTF
TGTGCCAGTAGTATCATCGAAGGGGGGACTCCGTTTGCCCTCTATGGCTACACCTTC
>.|TRBV5-6|.|TRBJ1-2
CASRAGPNYGYTF
TGTGCCAGCAGGGCAGGCCCTAACTATGGCTACACCTTC
>.|TRBV4-1|TRBD2|TRBJ2-2
CASRPAGARPGELFF
TGCGCCAGCAGACCAGCGGGGGCCCGGCCCGGGGAGCTGTTTTTT
>.|TRBV28|.|TRBJ1-1
CASSLYSRPSAEAFF
TGTGCCAGCAGTTTATATAGCAGGCCCAGCGCTGAAGCTTTCTTT
>.|TRBV18|TRBD1|TRBJ1-1
CASSPVQGNGNTEAFF
TGTGCCAGCTCACCAGTACAGGGGAATGGGAACACTGAAGCTTTCTTT
>.|TRBV5-1|.|TRBJ1-1
CASSLGQGENTEAFF
TGCGCCAGCAGCTTGGGGCAGGGAGAGAACACTGAAGCTTTCTTT
>.|TRBV6-6|.|TRBJ1-1
CASSYSVGGMTEAFF
TGTGCCAGCAGTTACTCGGTCGGAGGGATGACTGAAGCTTTCTTT
>once|TRBV6-1|.|TRBJ2-5
CASSEEGLFRETQYF
TGTGCCAGCAGTGAAGAAGGGTTATTCCGGGAGACCCAGTACTTC
>.|TRBV4-1|.|TRBJ2-7
CASSQGGGEAYEQYF
TGCGCCAGCAGCCAAGGAGGGGGAGAAGCCTACGAGCAGTACTTC
>.|TRBV28|.|TRBJ2-5
CASSAAHETQYF
TGTGCCAGCAGTGCAGCCCATGAGACCCAGTACTTC
>once|TRBV13|.|TRBJ2-2
CASSFAGRTGELFF
TGTGCCAGCAGCTTTGCGGGACGAACCGGGGAGCTGTTTTTT
>.|TRBV11-2|.|TRBJ2-1
CASSPAFGGPDNEQFF
TGTGCCAGCAGCCCTGCCTTTGGGGGACCTGACAATGAGCAGTTCTTC
>once|TRBV27|TRBD2|TRBJ2-7
CASSPLAGISYEQYF
TGTGCCAGCAGTCCCCTAGCGGGAATCTCCTACGAGCAGTACTTC
>.|TRBV18|.|TRBJ1-1
CASSPGIETEAFF
TGTGCCAGCTCACCAGGTATTGAGACTGAAGCTTTCTTT
>.|TRBV5-1|.|TRBJ2-7
CASSSLPRDSYEQYF
TGCGCCAGCAGCTCCCTACCCAGGGACTCCTACGAGCAGTACTTC
>.|TRBV28|.|TRBJ1-5
CASSDGNQPQHF
TGTGCCAGTTCGGACGGGAATCAGCCCCAGCATTTT
>once|TRBV7-8|TRBD2|TRBJ2-7
CASSFSSSGGYEQYF
TGTGCCAGCAGCTTTAGTTCTAGCGGGGGCTACGAGCAGTACTTC
>once|TRBV7-2|TRBD2|TRBJ2-7
CASSLASGGGSYEQYF
TGTGCCAGCAGCTTAGCGTCGGGAGGAGGGTCCTACGAGCAGTACTTC
>.|TRBV18|TRBD1|TRBJ1-1
CASSPRTGSTEAFF
TGTGCCAGCTCACCGAGGACAGGGTCCACTGAAGCTTTCTTT
>.|TRBV29-1|.|TRBJ2-3
CSAGAGWADTQYF
TGCAGCGCTGGGGCAGGGTGGGCAGATACGCAGTATTTT
>.|TRBV18|TRBD1|TRBJ1-1
CASSLDRENTEAFF
TGTGCCAGCTCGTTAGACAGGGAGAACACTGAAGCTTTCTTT
>.|TRBV11-3|TRBD2|TRBJ2-3
CASSAGASGRTDTQYF
TGTGCCAGCAGCGCCGGGGCTAGCGGGAGGACAGATACGCAGTATTTT
>.|TRBV19|.|TRBJ1-3
CASSRGDSGNTIYF
TGTGCCAGTAGTAGGGGGGACTCTGGAAACACCATATATTTT
>.|TRBV13|.|TRBJ1-1
CASTLTRANTEAFF
TGTGCCAGCACCCTTACCAGGGCGAACACTGAAGCTTTCTTT
>once|TRBV28|.|TRBJ2-7
CASSLRGANRHEQYF
TGTGCCAGCAGTTTACGGGGGGCCAACCGTCACGAGCAGTACTTC
>.|TRBV7-9|TRBD2|TRBJ2-7
CASSRDSGRSYEQYF
TGTGCCAGCAGCCGCGACAGCGGGAGAAGTTACGAGCAGTACTTC